The 8 T cell receptor beta chains in this list originate from one sample, sequenced in a study of cytomegalovirus exposure and HLA in healthy donors (dated by TCRdb to 2015 to 2018). The library was generated by the immunoSEQ multiplex PCR assay. TCRdb holds this immuneACCESS table with in-frame rearrangements only. Some clones are missing; in checked studies, unresolved V genes explain under half, and the rest has no known cause. Here the sample has approximately 70,000 clones; roughly 94% occur a single time. 0.6% to 0.8% of the sample lies in the top ten. Sequencing was performed on PBMCs. These receptors all stem from a woman under 30 in good health and CMV-seronegative.

The genes are TRBV28 and TRBJ1-6; D gene ambiguous. V shed 5 bases and J shed 8 bases, with 13 bases lying between them. This CDR3 has 14 amino acids. In germline, CDR1 is MDHEN, CDR2 SYDVKM. This CDR3 reads CASSGEGVYSPLHF. CDR3 DNA: TGTGCCAGCAGTGGGGAGGGTGTTTATTCACCCCTCCACTTT.

To note about this clone: In the same sample, other DNA sequences code for this CDR3. This chain links TRBV5-1 with TRBJ1-1, with D uncertain. Between the trimmed V and J ends, which lost 2 bases and 8 bases, there was a span of 16 bases. This CDR3 spans 14 amino acids. CDR1 and CDR2 (germline): SGHRS, YFSETQ. The CDR3 DNA follows: TGCGCCAGCAGCTTAGACGCGATTGGGCGAGAAGCTTTCTTT. As protein: CASSLDAIGREAFF. Variable domain in full (rest from reference TRBV5-1 and TRBJ1-1): KAGVTQTPRYLIKTRGQQVTLSCSPISGHRSVSWYQQTPGQGLQFLFEYFSETQRNKGNFPGRFSGRQFSNSRSEMNVSTLELGDSALYLCASSLDAIGREAFFGQGTRLTVV.

This clone was counted only a few times. This chain uses TRBV20-1 with TRBJ1-1; D gene unclear. There are 11 residues in the CDR3. Between the trimmed V and J ends, which lost 5 bases and 3 bases, there was a span of 7 bases. Germline V gene sequence: CDR1 DFQATT, CDR2 SNEGSKA (reference sequence). CDR3 nucleotides: TGCAGTGCTCGTATTGACACTGAAGCTTTCTTT. This codes for CSARIDTEAFF.

V gene TRBV6-1 combines with J gene TRBJ1-5, with unresolved D. Germline V gene data show CDR1 as MNHNS and CDR2 as SASEGT. V was trimmed by 7 bases and J by 1 base, leaving 14 bases between them. The CDR3 is 15 residues long. The DNA for the CDR3 is TGTGCCAGCACCCCCGAGGGTCTCAGCAATCAGCCCCAGCATTTT. It specifies CASTPEGLSNQPQHF.

The chain joins TRBV28 to TRBJ2-2, with 9 bases lining up with TRBD1. Trimming at V came to 3 bases and at J to 6 bases, leaving 2 bases not matched to a gene. Germline V lookup: CDR1 MDHEN, CDR2 SYDVKM. The CDR3 runs 14 residues. The CDR3 region has the DNA TGTGCCAGCAGTTTTCGACAGGGGGCCGGGGAGCTGTTTTTT. Translated, it gives CASSFRQGAGELFF.

The chain combines TRBV2 with TRBJ1-6, with D hard to call. This CDR3 is built from 14 residues. Germline assignment: CDR1 SNHLY and CDR2 FYNNEI. V lost 1 base and J 14 bases, leaving 15 bases between the germline ends. The CDR3 DNA follows: TGTGCCAGCAGTGAAGTAGAGGTCGCGAAAACCCTCCACTTT. Residues: CASSEVEVAKTLHF.

CDR3 in DNA: TGCGCCAGCAGCCAAGAAGCTACAGGGGAGTTCTATGGCTACACCTTC. As protein: CASSQEATGEFYGYTF. V is TRBV4-3 and J is TRBJ1-2; 7 nucleotides agree with TRBD1. V gave up 0 bases and J gave up 4 bases; unmatched junction bases: 8. The V gene's germline CDR1 is LGHNA and CDR2 YSLEER. This CDR3 region has 16 residues.

The chain uses TRBV5-8 and TRBJ2-5; 12 bases fit TRBD1. After removal of 5 bases from V and 5 bases from J, the junction contained 7 bases not matched to a gene. The CDR3 length is 15 residues. Germline-derived CDR1 and CDR2 are SGHTS and YDEGEE. The chain's CDR3 is CASSPGQGAVETQYF. CDR3 in DNA: TGTGCCAGCAGTCCGGGACAGGGGGCTGTGGAGACCCAGTACTTC.